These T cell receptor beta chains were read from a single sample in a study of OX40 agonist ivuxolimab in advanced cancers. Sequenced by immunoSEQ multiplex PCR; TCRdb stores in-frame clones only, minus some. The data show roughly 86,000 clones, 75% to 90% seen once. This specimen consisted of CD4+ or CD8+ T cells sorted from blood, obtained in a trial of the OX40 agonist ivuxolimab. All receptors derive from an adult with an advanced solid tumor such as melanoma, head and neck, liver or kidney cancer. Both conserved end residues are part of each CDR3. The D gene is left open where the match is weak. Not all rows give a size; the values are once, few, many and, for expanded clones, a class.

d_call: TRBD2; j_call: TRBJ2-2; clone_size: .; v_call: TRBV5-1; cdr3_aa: CASSSGSGIFTGELFF; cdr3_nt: TGCGCCAGCAGCTCAGGTAGCGGGATATTTACCGGGGAGCTGTTTTTT
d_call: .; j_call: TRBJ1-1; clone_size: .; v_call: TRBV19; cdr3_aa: CASRGEHIMNTEAFF; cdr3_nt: TGTGCCAGTAGAGGAGAGCACATTATGAACACTGAAGCTTTCTTT
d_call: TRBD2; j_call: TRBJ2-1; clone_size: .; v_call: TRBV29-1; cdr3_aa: CSVGTNNEQFF; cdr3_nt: TGCAGCGTCGGGACTAACAATGAGCAGTTCTTC
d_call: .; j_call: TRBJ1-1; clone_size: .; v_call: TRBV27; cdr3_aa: CASSLGGQSGDETFF; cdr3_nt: TGTGCCAGCAGTTTGGGCGGACAGTCCGGGGACGAAACTTTCTTT
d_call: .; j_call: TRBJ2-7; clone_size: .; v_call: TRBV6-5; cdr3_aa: CASSPSDGMGYEQYF; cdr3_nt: TGTGCCAGCAGCCCCTCCGACGGTATGGGCTACGAGCAGTACTTC
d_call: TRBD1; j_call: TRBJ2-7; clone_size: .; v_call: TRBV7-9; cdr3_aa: CASSLASGTGHSYEQYF; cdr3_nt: TGTGCCAGCAGCCTAGCATCCGGGACAGGCCACTCCTACGAGCAGTACTTC
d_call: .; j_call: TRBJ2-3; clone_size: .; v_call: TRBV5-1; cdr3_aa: CASSILEADTQYF; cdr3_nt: TGCGCCAGCAGCATCCTCGAGGCAGATACGCAGTATTTT
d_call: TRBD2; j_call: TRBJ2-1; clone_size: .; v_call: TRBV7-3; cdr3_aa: CASSLIPSGNEQFF; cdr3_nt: TGTGCCAGCAGCTTAATTCCTAGCGGGAATGAGCAGTTCTTC
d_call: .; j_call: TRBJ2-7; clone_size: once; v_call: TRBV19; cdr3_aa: CASSIGLVYEQYF; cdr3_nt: TGTGCCAGTAGTATCGGCCTAGTATACGAGCAGTACTTC
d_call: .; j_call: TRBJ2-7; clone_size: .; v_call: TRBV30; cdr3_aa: CAWDSTGREQYF; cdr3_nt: TGTGCCTGGGATTCGACAGGTCGCGAGCAGTACTTC
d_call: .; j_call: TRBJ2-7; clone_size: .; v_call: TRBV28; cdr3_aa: CASKVAPHLSYEQYF; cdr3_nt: TGTGCCAGCAAGGTCGCACCACACCTCTCCTACGAGCAGTACTTC
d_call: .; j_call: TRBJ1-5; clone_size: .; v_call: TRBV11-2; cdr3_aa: CASSLSTASNQPQHF; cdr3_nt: TGTGCCAGCAGCTTAAGCACGGCGAGCAATCAGCCCCAGCATTTT
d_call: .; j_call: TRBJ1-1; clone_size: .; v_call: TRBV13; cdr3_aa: CASSIRGQLRNTEAFF; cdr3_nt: TGTGCCAGCAGCATTAGGGGACAACTAAGGAACACTGAAGCTTTCTTT
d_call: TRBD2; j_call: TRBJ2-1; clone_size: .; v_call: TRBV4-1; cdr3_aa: CASSQGLAVLYEQFF; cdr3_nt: TGCGCCAGCAGCCAGGGACTAGCGGTTTTGTATGAGCAGTTCTTC
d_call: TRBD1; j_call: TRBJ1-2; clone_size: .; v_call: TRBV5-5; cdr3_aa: CASSLGTGGNYGYTF; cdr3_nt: TGTGCCAGCAGCTTGGGGACAGGAGGGAACTATGGCTACACCTTC
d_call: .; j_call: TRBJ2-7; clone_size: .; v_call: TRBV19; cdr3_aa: CASTLTWTSTYEQYF; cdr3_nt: TGTGCCAGTACCCTCACTTGGACGTCAACCTACGAGCAGTACTTC
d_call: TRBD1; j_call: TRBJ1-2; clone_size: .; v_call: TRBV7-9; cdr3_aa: CASKIGTGRDGYTF; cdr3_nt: TGTGCCAGCAAAATCGGGACAGGGAGAGATGGCTACACCTTC
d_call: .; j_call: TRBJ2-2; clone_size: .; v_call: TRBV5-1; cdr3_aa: CASRIDTHTGELFF; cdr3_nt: TGCGCCAGCAGAATAGACACTCACACCGGGGAGCTGTTTTTT
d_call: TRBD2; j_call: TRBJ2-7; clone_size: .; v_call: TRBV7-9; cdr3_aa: CASSLTGLADHEQYF; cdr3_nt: TGTGCCAGCAGCCTCACGGGACTAGCGGACCACGAGCAGTACTTC
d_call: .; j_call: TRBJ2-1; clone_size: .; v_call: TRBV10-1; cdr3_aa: CASSQDKTYNEQFF; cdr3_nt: TGCGCCAGCAGTCAAGACAAGACCTACAATGAGCAGTTCTTC
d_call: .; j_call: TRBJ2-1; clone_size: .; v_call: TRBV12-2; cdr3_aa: CASRPHQEQFF; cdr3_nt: TGTGCAAGTCGCCCCCACCAAGAGCAGTTCTTC
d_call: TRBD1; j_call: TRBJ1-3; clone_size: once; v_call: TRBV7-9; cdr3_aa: CASSLDRGSSGNTIYF; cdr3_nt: TGTGCCAGCAGCTTAGACAGGGGAAGCTCTGGAAACACCATATATTTT
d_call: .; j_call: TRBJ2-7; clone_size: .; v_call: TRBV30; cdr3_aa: CAWSDGRTYEQYF; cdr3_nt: TGTGCCTGGAGTGACGGACGGACCTACGAGCAGTACTTC
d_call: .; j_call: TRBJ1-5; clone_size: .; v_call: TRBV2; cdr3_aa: CASSELTRAVDQPQHF; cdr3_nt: TGTGCCAGCAGTGAACTAACCCGGGCTGTGGATCAGCCCCAGCATTTT
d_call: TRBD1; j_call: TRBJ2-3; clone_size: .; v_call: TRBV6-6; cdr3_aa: CASSYLQGATDTQYF; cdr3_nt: TGTGCCAGCAGTTATCTACAGGGGGCGACAGATACGCAGTATTTT
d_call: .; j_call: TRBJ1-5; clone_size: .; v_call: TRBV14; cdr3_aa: CASSQGRGGNQPQHF; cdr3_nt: TGTGCCAGCAGCCAAGGAAGGGGGGGGAATCAGCCCCAGCATTTT
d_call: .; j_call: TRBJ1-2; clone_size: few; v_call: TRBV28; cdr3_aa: CASSSYGYTF; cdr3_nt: TGTGCCAGCAGTTCATATGGCTACACCTTC
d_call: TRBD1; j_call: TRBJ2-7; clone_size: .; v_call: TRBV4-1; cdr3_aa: CASSQDFTGGSYEQYF; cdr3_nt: TGCGCCAGCAGCCAAGATTTTACAGGGGGATCCTACGAGCAGTACTTC
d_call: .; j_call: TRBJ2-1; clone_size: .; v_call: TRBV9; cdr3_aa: CASSVGGGGGSYNEQFF; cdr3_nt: TGTGCCAGCAGCGTAGGAGGGGGCGGGGGGAGCTACAATGAGCAGTTCTTC
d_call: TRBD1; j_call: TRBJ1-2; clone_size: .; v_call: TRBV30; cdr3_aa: CAWSEGTGGYTF; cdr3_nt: TGTGCCTGGAGTGAAGGGACAGGGGGCTACACCTTC
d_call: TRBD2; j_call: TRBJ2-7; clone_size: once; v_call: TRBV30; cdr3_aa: CAWSKREGLLYEQYF; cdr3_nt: TGTGCCTGGTCCAAGCGGGAGGGCCTCCTCTACGAGCAGTACTTC
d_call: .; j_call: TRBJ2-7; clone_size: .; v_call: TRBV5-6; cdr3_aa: CASSFQGGRVYEQYF; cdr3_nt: TGTGCCAGCAGCTTTCAGGGGGGAAGGGTCTACGAGCAGTACTTC
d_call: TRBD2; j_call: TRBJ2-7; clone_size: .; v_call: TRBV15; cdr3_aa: CATSREAGDSYEQYF; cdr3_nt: TGTGCCACCAGCAGAGAAGCGGGAGACTCCTACGAGCAGTACTTC
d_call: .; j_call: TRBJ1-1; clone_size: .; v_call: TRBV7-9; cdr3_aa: CASSLGLPMNTEAFF; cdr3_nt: TGTGCCAGCAGCTTGGGACTCCCGATGAACACTGAAGCTTTCTTT
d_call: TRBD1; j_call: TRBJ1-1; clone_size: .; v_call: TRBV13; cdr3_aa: CASSLTGVNTEAFF; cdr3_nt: TGTGCCAGCAGCTTGACAGGGGTGAACACTGAAGCTTTCTTT
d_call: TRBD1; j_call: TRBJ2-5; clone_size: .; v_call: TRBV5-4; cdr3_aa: CASSLVGTGQETQYF; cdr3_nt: TGTGCCAGCAGCTTGGTTGGGACAGGCCAAGAGACCCAGTACTTC
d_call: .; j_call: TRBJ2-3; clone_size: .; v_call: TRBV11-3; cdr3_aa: CASSLRARYTDTQYF; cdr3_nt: TGTGCCAGCAGCTTGCGAGCGAGGTACACAGATACGCAGTATTTT
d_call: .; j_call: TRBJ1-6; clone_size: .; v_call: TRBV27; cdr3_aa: CASSLARTDYNSPLHF; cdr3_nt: TGTGCCAGCAGTTTAGCCCGGACGGACTATAATTCACCCCTCCACTTT
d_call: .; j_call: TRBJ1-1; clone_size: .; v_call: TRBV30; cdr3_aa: CAWMGMKAEAFF; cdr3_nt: TGTGCCTGGATGGGTATGAAGGCTGAAGCTTTCTTT
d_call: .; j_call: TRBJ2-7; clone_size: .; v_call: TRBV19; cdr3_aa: CASSFGQTEQYF; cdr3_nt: TGTGCCAGTAGTTTCGGACAAACCGAGCAGTACTTC
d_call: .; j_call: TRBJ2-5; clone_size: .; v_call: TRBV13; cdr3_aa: CASSLPGTGRETQYF; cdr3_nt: TGTGCCAGCAGCTTGCCCGGGACGGGGAGAGAGACCCAGTACTTC
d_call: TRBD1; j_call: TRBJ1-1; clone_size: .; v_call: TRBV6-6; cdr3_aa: CASSYYRDREAFF; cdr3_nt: TGTGCCAGCAGTTACTACCGGGACAGGGAAGCTTTCTTT
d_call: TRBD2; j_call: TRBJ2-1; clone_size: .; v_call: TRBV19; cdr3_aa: CASSISGGTYNEQFF; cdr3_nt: TGTGCCAGTAGTATAAGCGGGGGGACCTACAATGAGCAGTTCTTC
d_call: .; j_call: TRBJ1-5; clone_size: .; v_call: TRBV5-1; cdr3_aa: CATAPGPDQPQHF; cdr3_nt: TGCGCCACCGCCCCTGGTCCAGATCAGCCCCAGCATTTT
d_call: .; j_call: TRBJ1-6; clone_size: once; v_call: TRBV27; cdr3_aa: CASSFQGGSPLHF; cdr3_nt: TGTGCCAGCAGTTTCCAAGGTGGTTCACCCCTCCACTTT
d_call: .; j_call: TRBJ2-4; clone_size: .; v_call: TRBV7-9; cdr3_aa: CASSPSPSGELSKNIQYF; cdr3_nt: TGTGCCAGCAGCCCCAGTCCTTCGGGAGAACTCTCCAAAAACATTCAGTACTTC
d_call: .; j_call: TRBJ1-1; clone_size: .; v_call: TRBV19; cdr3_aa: CLTRSGESEAFF; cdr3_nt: TGCCTAACCCGGTCGGGTGAGTCTGAAGCTTTCTTT
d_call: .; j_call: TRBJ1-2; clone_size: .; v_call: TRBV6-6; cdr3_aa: CASSQDSPKSTF; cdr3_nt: TGTGCCAGCAGCCAGGACAGCCCCAAGAGCACCTTC
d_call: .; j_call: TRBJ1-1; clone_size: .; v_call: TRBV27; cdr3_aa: CASSSPGRPTEAFF; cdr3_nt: TGTGCCAGCAGTTCCCCGGGACGGCCCACTGAAGCTTTCTTT
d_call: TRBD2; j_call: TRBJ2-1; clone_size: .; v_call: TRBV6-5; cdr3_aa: CASSYLERGSEQFF; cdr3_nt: TGTGCCAGCAGTTACCTAGAGCGGGGGTCTGAGCAGTTCTTC